These 13 T cell receptor beta chains came from one sample sequenced in a study of cytomegalovirus exposure and HLA in healthy donors (TCRdb year 2017). Library construction relied on the immunoSEQ multiplex PCR assay. For the multiplex PCR, a mixture combining 60 forward primers for TCR Vbeta segments and 13 reverse primers for TCR Jbeta segments was used. TCRdb obtained this table from immuneACCESS and retained in-frame rearrangements with V and J assigned. These tables miss some clones; where compared with another copy, unresolved V genes account for less than half of the shortfall, and the remainder is unexplained. Here the sample has a few hundred thousand clones; 75% to 85% occur a single time. The ten top clones hold around 8.3% of the sample. The sequenced sample was PBMCs. These receptors all come from a woman aged 60-70 years in good health and CMV-seropositive.

The gene calls are TRBV15 and TRBJ2-7, with 9 positions matching TRBD1. CDR3 length: 15 residues. The trim removed 4 bases at V and 1 base at J, leaving 5 bases unmatched. Germline V lookup: CDR1 LNHNV, CDR2 YYDKDF (reference sequence). DNA of the CDR3: TGTGCCACCAGCAAGGAGGGGACAGGGTCCTACGAGCAGTACTTC. Amino acids: CATSKEGTGSYEQYF.

The J gene is TRBJ2-7, the V gene TRBV13; no definite D call. Trimming stripped 5 bases from V and 0 bases from J, with 5 bases between. The CDR3 is 12 residues long. Germline V CDR1 and CDR2: PRHDT, FYEKMQ (reference sequence). The CDR3 sequence is CASSKASYEQYF. CDR3 DNA sequence: TGTGCCAGCAGCAAAGCCTCCTACGAGCAGTACTTC.

V and J are TRBV10-3 and TRBJ2-7; 7 nucleotides line up with TRBD2. This CDR3 comprises 15 residues. Germline values: CDR1 ENHRY, CDR2 SYGVKD. The junction had 6 bases not matched to a gene; V was cut back by 4 bases and J by 0 bases. Here the CDR3 DNA reads TGTGCCATCAGTGTGGGAGCGGGGTCCTCCTACGAGCAGTACTTC. Translating gives CAISVGAGSSYEQYF.

The chain joins TRBV18 to TRBJ2-1; D remains ambiguous. The CDR3 loop spans 15 amino acids. Germline V gives CDR1 KGHSH, CDR2 LQKENI. Trimming pared 0 bases from V and 1 base from J, leaving 7 bases between. CDR3 residues: CASSPPYGSYNEQFF. The CDR3 coding sequence is TGTGCCAGCTCACCACCGTACGGTTCCTACAATGAGCAGTTCTTC.

The V call is TRBV28, the J call TRBJ1-1; D unclear. Germline V gives CDR1 MDHEN, CDR2 SYDVKM. The CDR3 sequence is 13 residues long. V shed 6 bases and J shed 2 bases, with 10 bases lying between them. CDR3 nucleotides: TGTGCCAGCAGCCTACAGAAAAACACTGAAGCTTTCTTT. It encodes CASSLQKNTEAFF. Together with reference TRBV28 and TRBJ1-1, the CDR3 gives the full variable domain: DVKVTQSSRYLVKRTGEKVFLECVQDMDHENMFWYRQDPGLGLRLIYFSYDVKMKEKGDIPEGYSVSREKKERFSLILESASTNQTSMYLCASSLQKNTEAFFGQGTRLTVV.

The rearrangement uses TRBV27 and TRBJ2-5; D is ambiguous. The CDR3 sequence is 15 residues long. From germline, CDR1 is MNHEY and CDR2 SMNVEV (reference sequence). Trimming removed 6 bases at V and 2 bases at J, with 16 bases between. CDR3 in DNA: TGTGCCAGCAGCCCTAGGTACGGTCGTCAAGAGACCCAGTACTTC. Its protein is CASSPRYGRQETQYF.

J is TRBJ2-7 and V is TRBV7-2, with D maybe TRBD1 (7 bases). Germline CDR1 reads SGHTA; CDR2 reads FQGNSA. The length of the CDR3 is 16 residues. Trimming removed 5 bases from V and 5 bases from J, with 22 bases in between. The CDR3 spells CASSPRGAGLMNEQYF. The CDR3 DNA reads TGTGCCAGCAGCCCCAGGGGGGCAGGGTTGATGAACGAGCAGTACTTC.

The gene calls are TRBV5-1 and TRBJ2-7; the D is unclear. Per germline, CDR1 SGHRS and CDR2 YFSETQ. The CDR3 length is 14 residues. V dropped 0 bases and J dropped 4 bases, with 11 bases sitting between them. The CDR3, as DNA: TGCGCCAGCAGCTTGGCCGGTGAGACTTACGAGCAGTACTTC. Translation: CASSLAGETYEQYF. The full variable domain, in which reference TRBV5-1 and TRBJ2-7 provide the parts outside the CDR3, is KAGVTQTPRYLIKTRGQQVTLSCSPISGHRSVSWYQQTPGQGLQFLFEYFSETQRNKGNFPGRFSGRQFSNSRSEMNVSTLELGDSALYLCASSLAGETYEQYFGPGTRLTVT.

The chain employs TRBV2 and TRBJ2-6, with no clear D. V shed 4 bases and J shed 1 base, with 8 bases lying between them. From germline, CDR1 is SNHLY and CDR2 FYNNEI. This CDR3 contains 15 residues. The CDR3: CASSGYKSGANVLTF. CDR3 nucleotides: TGTGCCAGCAGTGGCTATAAATCTGGGGCCAACGTCCTGACTTTC.

The rearrangement links TRBV5-4 to TRBJ2-5; TRBD2 is a possible D gene (6 bases). The end of the DNA aligns better with TRBJ2-7, so the J call may be wrong. This CDR3 comprises 13 residues. From germline, CDR1 is SGHNT and CDR2 YYREEE (reference sequence). CDR3 amino acids: CASSLAGGTEQYF. CDR3 nucleotide sequence: TGTGCCAGCAGCTTGGCCGGAGGGACCGAGCAGTACTTC.

This chain joins TRBV4-1 and TRBJ2-7; 8 positions agree with TRBD2. Trimming took 4 bases from V and 5 from J; bases not matched to a gene: 10. Germline V gives CDR1 MGHRA, CDR2 YSYEKL. This CDR3 has 15 amino acids. The CDR3: CASSLVAGRVHEQYF. CDR3 DNA sequence: TGCGCCAGCAGCCTGGTAGCGGGGAGGGTCCACGAGCAGTACTTC.

V gene TRBV7-9 combines with J gene TRBJ2-5; D is ambiguous. V lost 8 bases, J lost 1 base, and 11 bases lay in between. Germline lookup yields CDR1 SEHNR and CDR2 FQNEAQ (reference sequence). The CDR3 has 13 residues. The CDR3 DNA reads TGTGCCAGCTTAAGACAAAGCCAAGAGACCCAGTACTTC. Its translation: CASLRQSQETQYF.

The sample holds one count of this clone. This rearrangement joins TRBV2 to TRBJ2-3, with TRBD2 matching over 12 bases. V gave up 8 bases and J gave up 1 base; unmatched junction bases: 13. Germline V CDR1 and CDR2: SNHLY, FYNNEI. The CDR3 is made up of 18 amino acids. The CDR3 loop is CASQGASGRARGTDTQYF. The CDR3 region has the DNA TGTGCCAGCCAGGGGGCTAGCGGGAGGGCCCGGGGCACAGATACGCAGTATTTT.